This is a list of T cell receptor beta chains from one sample in a study of regulatory T cells in long-lasting Graves disease. In TCRdb, the multiplex PCR reads were re-called with MiXCR into one record per CDR3 protein. Here the sample spans approximately 560,000 distinct CDR3 sequences, 16% being singletons. This same sample was also part of a study on T cells in Graves' hyperthyroidism and ophthalmopathy.

The sample here was peripheral blood mononuclear cells (PBMCs), taken at new diagnosis, from a patient treated with antithyroid drugs. The source is a man between 18 and 29 years old with Graves disease. CDR3s include the opening cysteine and the closing phenylalanine or tryptophan. Each record gives: D gene, J gene, V gene, clone size, CDR3 protein, CDR3 DNA. The D gene is left open where the match is weak. Clone size, where shown, is once, few, many, or a class for clones that have expanded.

d_call: -; j_call: TRBJ2-3; v_call: TRBV20-1; clone_size: many; cdr3_aa: CSATGGGPADTQYF; cdr3_nt: TGCAGTGCTACAGGGGGAGGCCCCGCAGATACGCAGTATTTT
d_call: -; j_call: TRBJ2-7; v_call: TRBV28; clone_size: many; cdr3_aa: CASTTNEALEQYF; cdr3_nt: TGTGCCAGCACTACCAACGAAGCTCTCGAGCAGTACTTC
d_call: -; j_call: TRBJ2-5; v_call: TRBV20-1; clone_size: many; cdr3_aa: CSASSVWREKEETQYF; cdr3_nt: TGCAGTGCTAGTTCGGTTTGGAGGGAGAAAGAAGAGACCCAGTACTTC
d_call: -; j_call: TRBJ2-2; v_call: TRBV5-6; clone_size: -; cdr3_aa: CASSLPAANTGELFF; cdr3_nt: TGTGCCAGCAGCTTGCCCGCGGCGAACACCGGGGAGCTGTTTTTT
d_call: -; j_call: TRBJ2-6; v_call: TRBV11-2; clone_size: -; cdr3_aa: CASSLVRGNTGANVLTF; cdr3_nt: TGTGCCAGCAGCTTAGTCCGGGGGAACACTGGGGCCAACGTCCTGACTTTC
d_call: -; j_call: TRBJ1-2; v_call: TRBV20-1; clone_size: many; cdr3_aa: CSARDWFAF; cdr3_nt: TGCAGTGCTAGAGATTGGTTCGCCTTC
d_call: TRBD1; j_call: TRBJ2-7; v_call: TRBV6-2/TRBV6-3; clone_size: -; cdr3_aa: CASILLGTGSYEQYF; cdr3_nt: TGTGCCAGCATCCTACTAGGGACAGGGTCCTACGAGCAGTACTTC
d_call: -; j_call: TRBJ2-1; v_call: TRBV20-1; clone_size: few; cdr3_aa: CSARDFRDSGNEQFF; cdr3_nt: TGCAGTGCTAGAGACTTCCGGGACTCCGGGAATGAGCAGTTCTTC
d_call: TRBD2; j_call: TRBJ2-2; v_call: TRBV28; clone_size: -; cdr3_aa: CASSGLAGVGRTGEPFF; cdr3_nt: TGTGCCAGCAGTGGACTAGCGGGAGTAGGGCGCACCGGGGAGCCGTTTTTT
d_call: -; j_call: TRBJ2-7; v_call: TRBV11-2; clone_size: many; cdr3_aa: CASSLIGREQYF; cdr3_nt: TGTGCCAGCAGCTTAATCGGTCGCGAGCAGTACTTC
d_call: TRBD1; j_call: TRBJ2-3; v_call: TRBV20-1; clone_size: -; cdr3_aa: CSAYRGTGDTDTQYF; cdr3_nt: TGCAGTGCTTACCGCGGGACAGGGGACACAGATACGCAGTATTTT
d_call: TRBD2; j_call: TRBJ2-1; v_call: TRBV13; clone_size: few; cdr3_aa: CASSTGGSSYNEQFF; cdr3_nt: TGTGCCAGCAGCACCGGGGGGAGCTCCTACAATGAGCAGTTCTTC
d_call: TRBD2; j_call: TRBJ2-3; v_call: TRBV20-1; clone_size: few; cdr3_aa: CSATLLLAGRKDTQYF; cdr3_nt: TGCAGTGCTACCCTTTTACTAGCGGGAAGGAAAGATACGCAGTATTTT
d_call: TRBD2; j_call: TRBJ2-3; v_call: TRBV11-2; clone_size: many; cdr3_aa: CASSRRSSGSFTDTQYF; cdr3_nt: TGTGCCAGCAGCCGGAGGTCCAGCGGGAGTTTTACAGATACGCAGTATTTT
d_call: -; j_call: TRBJ2-5; v_call: TRBV2; clone_size: many; cdr3_aa: CASSAIGNRLQETQYF; cdr3_nt: TGTGCCAGCAGTGCTATAGGGAACAGGCTCCAAGAGACCCAGTACTTC
d_call: TRBD2; j_call: TRBJ2-1; v_call: TRBV5-1; clone_size: -; cdr3_aa: CASIKREGSLNEQFF; cdr3_nt: TGCGCCAGCATCAAGCGGGAGGGCTCGCTCAATGAGCAGTTCTTC
d_call: -; j_call: TRBJ2-7; v_call: TRBV11-2; clone_size: -; cdr3_aa: CASSTPPGLLYEQYF; cdr3_nt: TGTGCCAGCAGCACTCCACCGGGACTGTTATACGAGCAGTACTTC
d_call: TRBD1; j_call: TRBJ2-4; v_call: TRBV20-1; clone_size: -; cdr3_aa: CSARNPRDRGLVNIQYF; cdr3_nt: TGCAGTGCTAGAAATCCCCGGGACAGGGGGCTGGTAAACATTCAGTACTTC
d_call: TRBD1; j_call: TRBJ2-5; v_call: TRBV6-5; clone_size: -; cdr3_aa: CASRWTGRDETQYF; cdr3_nt: TGTGCCAGCCGTTGGACAGGGCGTGACGAGACCCAGTACTTC
d_call: -; j_call: TRBJ1-4; v_call: TRBV3-1; clone_size: once; cdr3_aa: CASSQAETGAPVEKLFF; cdr3_nt: TGTGCCAGCAGCCAAGCCGAGACAGGAGCCCCGGTTGAAAAACTGTTTTTT
d_call: -; j_call: TRBJ2-7; v_call: TRBV30; clone_size: -; cdr3_aa: CAWREGPTYEQYF; cdr3_nt: TGTGCCTGGAGGGAGGGCCCAACCTACGAGCAGTACTTC
d_call: TRBD2; j_call: TRBJ2-1; v_call: TRBV6-2/TRBV6-3; clone_size: few; cdr3_aa: CASSYGLAPNEQFF; cdr3_nt: TGTGCCAGCAGTTACGGACTAGCACCCAATGAGCAGTTCTTC
d_call: -; j_call: TRBJ1-2; v_call: TRBV19; clone_size: few; cdr3_aa: CASSPTTEGYGYTF; cdr3_nt: TGTGCCAGTAGTCCGACGACAGAGGGCTATGGCTACACCTTC
d_call: -; j_call: TRBJ2-7; v_call: TRBV11-3; clone_size: -; cdr3_aa: CASSRPILAYEQYF; cdr3_nt: TGTGCCAGCAGCCGCCCCATCCTCGCCTACGAGCAGTACTTC
d_call: -; j_call: TRBJ1-5; v_call: TRBV6-2/TRBV6-3; clone_size: -; cdr3_aa: CASSYSSVVGTNQPQHF; cdr3_nt: TGTGCCAGCAGTTACTCTTCGGTGGTAGGGACCAATCAGCCCCAGCATTTT
d_call: TRBD2; j_call: TRBJ2-2; v_call: TRBV7-2; clone_size: many; cdr3_aa: CASSLGTSGRGELFF; cdr3_nt: TGTGCCAGCAGCCTCGGGACTAGCGGGCGCGGGGAGCTGTTTTTT